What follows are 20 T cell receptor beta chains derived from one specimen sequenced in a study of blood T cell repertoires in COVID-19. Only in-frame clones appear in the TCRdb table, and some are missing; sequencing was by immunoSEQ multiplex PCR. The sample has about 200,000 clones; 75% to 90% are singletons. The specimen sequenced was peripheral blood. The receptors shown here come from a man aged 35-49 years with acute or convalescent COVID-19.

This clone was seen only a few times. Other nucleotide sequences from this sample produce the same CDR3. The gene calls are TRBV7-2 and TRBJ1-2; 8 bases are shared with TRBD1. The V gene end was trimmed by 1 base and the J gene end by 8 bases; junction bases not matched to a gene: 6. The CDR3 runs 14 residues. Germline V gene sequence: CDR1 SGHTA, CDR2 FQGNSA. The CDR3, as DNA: TGTGCCAGCAGCTTAGACAGGGGGAGTGGAGGCTACACCTTC. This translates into CASSLDRGSGGYTF. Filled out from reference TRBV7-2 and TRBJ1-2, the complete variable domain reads GAGVSQSPSNKVTEKGKDVELRCDPISGHTALYWYRQSLGQGLEFLIYFQGNSAPDKSGLPSDRFSAERTGGSVSTLTIQRTQQEDSAVYLCASSLDRGSGGYTFGSGTRLTVV.

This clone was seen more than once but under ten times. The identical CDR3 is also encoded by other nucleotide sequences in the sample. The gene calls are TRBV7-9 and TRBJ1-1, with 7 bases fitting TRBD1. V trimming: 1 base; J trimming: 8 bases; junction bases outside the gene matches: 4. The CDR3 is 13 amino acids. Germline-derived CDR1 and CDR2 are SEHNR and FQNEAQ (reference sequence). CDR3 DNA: TGTGCCAGCAGCTTAGGGTCGACAGGGGAAGCTTTCTTT. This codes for CASSLGSTGEAFF.

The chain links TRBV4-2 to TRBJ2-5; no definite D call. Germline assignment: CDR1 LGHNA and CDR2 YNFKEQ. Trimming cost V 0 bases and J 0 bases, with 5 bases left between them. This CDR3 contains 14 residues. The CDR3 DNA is TGTGCCAGCAGCCAAGAACAGAACCAAGAGACCCAGTACTTC. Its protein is CASSQEQNQETQYF.

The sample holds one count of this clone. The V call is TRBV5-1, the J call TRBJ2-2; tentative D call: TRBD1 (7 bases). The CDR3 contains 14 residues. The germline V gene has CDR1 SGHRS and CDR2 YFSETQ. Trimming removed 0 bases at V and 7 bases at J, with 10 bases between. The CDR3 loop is CASSLDRGGGELFF. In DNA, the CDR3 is TGCGCCAGCAGCTTGGACAGGGGAGGCGGGGAGCTGTTTTTT.

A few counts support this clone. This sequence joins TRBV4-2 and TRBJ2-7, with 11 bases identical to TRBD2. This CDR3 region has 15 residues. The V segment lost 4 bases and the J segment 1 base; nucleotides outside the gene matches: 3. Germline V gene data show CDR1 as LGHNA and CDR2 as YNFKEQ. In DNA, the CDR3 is TGTGCCAGCAGCCGAGGACTAGCGGGTTCCTACGAGCAGTACTTC. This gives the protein CASSRGLAGSYEQYF.

Here the CDR3 reads CAWSQGNSGNTIYF. For the CDR3, the DNA is TGTGCCTGGAGTCAGGGGAACTCTGGAAACACCATATATTTT. This chain joins TRBV30 and TRBJ1-3; D perhaps matches TRBD1 (6 bases). The germline gives CDR1 GTSNPN, CDR2 SVGIG (reference sequence). The germline V and J ends were trimmed by 2 bases and 0 bases, with 8 bases remaining between them. CDR3 length equals 14 residues.

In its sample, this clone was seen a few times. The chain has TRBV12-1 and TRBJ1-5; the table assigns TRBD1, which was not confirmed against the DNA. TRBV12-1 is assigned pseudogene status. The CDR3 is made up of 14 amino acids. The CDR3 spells CASSYGQLNQPQHF. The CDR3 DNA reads TGTGCCAGCAGCTACGGACAGCTCAATCAGCCCCAGCATTTT.

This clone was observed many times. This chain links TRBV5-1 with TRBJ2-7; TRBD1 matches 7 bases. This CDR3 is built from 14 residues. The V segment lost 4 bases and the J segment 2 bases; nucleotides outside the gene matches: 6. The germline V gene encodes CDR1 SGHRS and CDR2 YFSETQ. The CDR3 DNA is TGCGCCAGCAGCCGGGACAGCTATACCTACGAGCAGTACTTC. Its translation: CASSRDSYTYEQYF.

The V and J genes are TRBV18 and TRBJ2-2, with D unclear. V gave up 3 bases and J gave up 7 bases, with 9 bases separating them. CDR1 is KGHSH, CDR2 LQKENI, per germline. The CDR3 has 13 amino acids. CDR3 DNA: TGTGCCAGCTCACCTCGAGCGAGCGGGGAGCTGTTTTTT. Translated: CASSPRASGELFF.

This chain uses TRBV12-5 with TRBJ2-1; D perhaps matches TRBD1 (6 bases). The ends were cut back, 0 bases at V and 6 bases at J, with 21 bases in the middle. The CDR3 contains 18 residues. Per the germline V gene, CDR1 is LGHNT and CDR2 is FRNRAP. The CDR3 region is CASGLVQGGAVFINEQFF. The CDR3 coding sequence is TGTGCTAGTGGTTTGGTACAAGGGGGAGCCGTCTTTATCAATGAGCAGTTCTTC. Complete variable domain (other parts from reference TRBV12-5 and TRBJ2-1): DARVTQTPRHKVTEMGQEVTMRCQPILGHNTVFWYRQTMMQGLELLAYFRNRAPLDDSGMPKDRFSAEMPDATLATLKIQPSEPRDSAVYFCASGLVQGGAVFINEQFFGPGTRLTVL.

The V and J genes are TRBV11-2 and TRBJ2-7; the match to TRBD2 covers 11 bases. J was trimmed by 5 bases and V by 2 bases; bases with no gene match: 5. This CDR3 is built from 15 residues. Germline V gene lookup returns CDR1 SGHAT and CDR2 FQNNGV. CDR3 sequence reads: CASSLLTSGKDEQYF. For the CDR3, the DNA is TGTGCCAGCAGCTTACTGACTAGCGGGAAGGACGAGCAGTACTTC. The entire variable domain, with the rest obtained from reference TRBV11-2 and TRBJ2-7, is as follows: EAGVAQSPRYKIIEKRQSVAFWCNPISGHATLYWYQQILGQGPKLLIQFQNNGVVDDSQLPKDRFSAERLKGVDSTLKIQPAKLEDSAVYLCASSLLTSGKDEQYFGPGTRLTVT.

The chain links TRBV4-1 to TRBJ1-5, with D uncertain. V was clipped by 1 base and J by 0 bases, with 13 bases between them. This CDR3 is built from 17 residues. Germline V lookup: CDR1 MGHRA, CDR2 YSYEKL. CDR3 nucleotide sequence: TGCGCCAGCAGCCAAGCCCCCGGTTACGGTAGCAATCAGCCCCAGCATTTT. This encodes CASSQAPGYGSNQPQHF.

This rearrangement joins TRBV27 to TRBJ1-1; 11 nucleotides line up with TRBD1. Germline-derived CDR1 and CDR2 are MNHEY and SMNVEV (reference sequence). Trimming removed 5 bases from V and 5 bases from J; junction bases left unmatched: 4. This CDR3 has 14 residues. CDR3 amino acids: CASSPGTGGTEAFF. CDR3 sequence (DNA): TGTGCCAGCAGTCCCGGGACAGGGGGAACTGAAGCTTTCTTT.

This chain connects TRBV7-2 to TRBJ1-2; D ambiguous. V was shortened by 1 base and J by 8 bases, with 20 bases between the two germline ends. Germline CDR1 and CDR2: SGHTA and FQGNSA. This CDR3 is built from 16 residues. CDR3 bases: TGTGCCAGCAGCTTAGATGGGCCGGGAAACTCCGTGGGCTACACCTTC. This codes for CASSLDGPGNSVGYTF.

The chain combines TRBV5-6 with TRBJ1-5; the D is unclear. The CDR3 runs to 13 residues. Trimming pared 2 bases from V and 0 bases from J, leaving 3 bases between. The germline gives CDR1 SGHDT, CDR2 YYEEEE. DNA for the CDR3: TGTGCCAGCAGCTTCAGTAGCAATCAGCCCCAGCATTTT. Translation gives CASSFSSNQPQHF.

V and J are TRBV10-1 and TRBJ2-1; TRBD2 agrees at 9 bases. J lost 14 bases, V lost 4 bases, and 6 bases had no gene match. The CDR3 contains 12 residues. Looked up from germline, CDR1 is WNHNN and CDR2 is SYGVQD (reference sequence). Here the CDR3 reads CASSGGGGGKFF. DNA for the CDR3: TGCGCCAGCAGTGGCGGGGGGGGCGGGAAGTTCTTC.

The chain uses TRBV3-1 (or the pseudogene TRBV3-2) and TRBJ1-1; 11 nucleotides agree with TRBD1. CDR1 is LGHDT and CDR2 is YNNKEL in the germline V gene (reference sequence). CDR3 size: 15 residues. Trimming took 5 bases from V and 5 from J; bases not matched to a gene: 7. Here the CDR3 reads CASSKAGTGGTEAFF. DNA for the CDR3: TGTGCCAGCAGCAAAGCCGGGACAGGGGGGACTGAAGCTTTCTTT.

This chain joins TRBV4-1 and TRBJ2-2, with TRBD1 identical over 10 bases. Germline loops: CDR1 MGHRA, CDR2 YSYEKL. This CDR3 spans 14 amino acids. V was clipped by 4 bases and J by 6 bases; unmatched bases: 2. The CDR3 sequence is CASSLGTGAGELFF. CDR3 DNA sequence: TGCGCCAGCAGCCTAGGGACAGGGGCCGGGGAGCTGTTTTTT.

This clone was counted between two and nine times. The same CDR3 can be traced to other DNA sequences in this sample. The CDR3, as DNA: TGTGCCAGCAGCCAAGGACAGGGCCGTGGCTACACCTTC. It yields the protein CASSQGQGRGYTF. The genes are TRBV3-1 (or the pseudogene TRBV3-2) and TRBJ1-2; 7 bases are shared with TRBD1. V trimming: 1 base; J trimming: 7 bases; junction bases outside the gene matches: 3. CDR1 LGHDT and CDR2 YNNKEL come from the germline V gene (reference sequence). The CDR3 runs to 13 residues.

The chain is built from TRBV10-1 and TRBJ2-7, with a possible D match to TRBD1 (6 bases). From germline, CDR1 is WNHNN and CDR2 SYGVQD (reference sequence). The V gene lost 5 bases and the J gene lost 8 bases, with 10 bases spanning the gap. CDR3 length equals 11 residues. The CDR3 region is CASSQGPKQYF. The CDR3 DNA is TGCGCCAGCAGTCAGGGGCCCAAGCAGTACTTC.